This TCR beta chain was documented in a study of CD4 and CD8 cells across lung adenocarcinoma regions. This CDR3 comprises 16 residues. In germline, CDR1 is SGHTA, CDR2 FQGNSA. The ends were cut back, 3 bases at V and 7 bases at J, with 19 bases in the middle. Localized lung adenocarcinoma, a non-small cell lung cancer, affected the donors. One entry per CDR3 protein results from TCRdb running MiXCR on the PCR reads. The sample lists some 25,000 distinct CDR3 sequences, approximately 53% seen once, with roughly half in the top ten. The sequencing input was CD8+ T cells from the center of a lung tumor. The V and J genes are TRBV7-2 and TRBJ1-5; no clear D. The TCR comes from a male donor with lung adenocarcinoma. The CD4 and CD8 labels of this study may be unreliable. CDR3 residues: CASSLGPALLVQPQHF. DNA of the CDR3: TGTGCCAGCAGCTTGGGCCCCGCGCTGCTGGTCCAGCCCCAGCATTTT.